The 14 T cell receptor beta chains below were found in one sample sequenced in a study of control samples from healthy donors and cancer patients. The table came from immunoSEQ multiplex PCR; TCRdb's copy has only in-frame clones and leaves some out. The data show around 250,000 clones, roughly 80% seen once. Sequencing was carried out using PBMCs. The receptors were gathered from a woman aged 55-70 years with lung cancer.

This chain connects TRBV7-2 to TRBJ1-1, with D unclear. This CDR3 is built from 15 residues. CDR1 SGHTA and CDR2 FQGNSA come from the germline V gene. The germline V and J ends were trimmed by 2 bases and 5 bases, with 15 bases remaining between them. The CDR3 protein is CASSLQAAMGTEAFF. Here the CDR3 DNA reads TGTGCCAGCAGCTTACAGGCTGCCATGGGGACTGAAGCTTTCTTT.

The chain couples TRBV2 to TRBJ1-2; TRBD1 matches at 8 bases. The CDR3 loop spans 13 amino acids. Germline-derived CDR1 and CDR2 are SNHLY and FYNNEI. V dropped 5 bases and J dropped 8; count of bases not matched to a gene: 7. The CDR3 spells CASSSDRGNGYTF. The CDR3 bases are TGTGCCAGCAGTTCCGACAGGGGAAACGGCTACACCTTC. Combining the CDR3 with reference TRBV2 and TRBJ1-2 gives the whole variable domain EPEVTQTPSHQVTQMGQEVILRCVPISNHLYFYWYRQILGQKVEFLVSFYNNEISEKSEIFDDQFSVERPDGSNFTLKIRSTKLEDSAMYFCASSSDRGNGYTFGSGTRLTVV.

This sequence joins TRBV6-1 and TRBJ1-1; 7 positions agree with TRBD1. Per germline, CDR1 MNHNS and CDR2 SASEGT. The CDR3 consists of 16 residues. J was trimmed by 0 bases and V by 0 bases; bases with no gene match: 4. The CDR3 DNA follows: TGTGCCAGCAGTGAAGCTGACAGGGCAGTGAACACTGAAGCTTTCTTT. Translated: CASSEADRAVNTEAFF.

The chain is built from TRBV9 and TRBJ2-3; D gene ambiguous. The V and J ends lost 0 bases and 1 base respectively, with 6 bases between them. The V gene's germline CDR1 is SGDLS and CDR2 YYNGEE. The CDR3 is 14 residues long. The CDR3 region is CASSVGRGTDTQYF. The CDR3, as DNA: TGTGCCAGCAGCGTAGGGCGCGGCACAGATACGCAGTATTTT. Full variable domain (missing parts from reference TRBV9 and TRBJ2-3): DSGVTQTPKHLITATGQRVTLRCSPRSGDLSVYWYQQSLDQGLQFLIQYYNGEERAKGNILERFSAQQFPDLHSELNLSSLELGDSALYFCASSVGRGTDTQYFGPGTRLTVL.

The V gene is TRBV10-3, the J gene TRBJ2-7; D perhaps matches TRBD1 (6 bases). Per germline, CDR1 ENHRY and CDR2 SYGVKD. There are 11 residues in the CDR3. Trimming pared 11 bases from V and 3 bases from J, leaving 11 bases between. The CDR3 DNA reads TGTGCCTCTTCAGGGGTCTACGAGCAGTACTTC. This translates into CASSGVYEQYF.

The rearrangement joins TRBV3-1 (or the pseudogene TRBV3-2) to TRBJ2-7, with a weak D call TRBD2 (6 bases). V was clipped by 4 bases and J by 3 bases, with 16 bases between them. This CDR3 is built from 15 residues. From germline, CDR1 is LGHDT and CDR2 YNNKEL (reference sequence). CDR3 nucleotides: TGTGCCAGCAGCCCACCGGGACTCGCTGGCTACGAGCAGTACTTC. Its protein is CASSPPGLAGYEQYF.

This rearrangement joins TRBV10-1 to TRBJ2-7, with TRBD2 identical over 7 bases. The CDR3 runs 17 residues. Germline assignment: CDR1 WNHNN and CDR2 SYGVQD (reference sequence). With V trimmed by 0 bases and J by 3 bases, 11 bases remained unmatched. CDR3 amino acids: CASSESKAGESLYEQYF. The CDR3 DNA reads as TGCGCCAGCAGTGAGTCGAAGGCGGGAGAGTCCCTCTACGAGCAGTACTTC.

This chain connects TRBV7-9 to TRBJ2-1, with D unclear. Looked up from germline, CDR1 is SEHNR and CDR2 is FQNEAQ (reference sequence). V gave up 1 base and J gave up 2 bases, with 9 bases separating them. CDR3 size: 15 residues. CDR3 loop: CASSLVAGAYNEQFF. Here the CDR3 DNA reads TGTGCCAGCAGCTTAGTAGCAGGTGCCTACAATGAGCAGTTCTTC.

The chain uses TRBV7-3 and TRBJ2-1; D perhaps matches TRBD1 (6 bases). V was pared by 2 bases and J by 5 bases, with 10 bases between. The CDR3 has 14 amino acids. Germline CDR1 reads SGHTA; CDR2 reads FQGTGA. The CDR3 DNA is TGTGCCAGCAGCTTAGACAGGTCGAACAATGAGCAGTTCTTC. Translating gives CASSLDRSNNEQFF. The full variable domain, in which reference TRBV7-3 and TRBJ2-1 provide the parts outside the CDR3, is GAGVSQTPSNKVTEKGKYVELRCDPISGHTALYWYRQSLGQGPEFLIYFQGTGAADDSGLPNDRFFAVRPEGSVSTLKIQRTERGDSAVYLCASSLDRSNNEQFFGPGTRLTVL.

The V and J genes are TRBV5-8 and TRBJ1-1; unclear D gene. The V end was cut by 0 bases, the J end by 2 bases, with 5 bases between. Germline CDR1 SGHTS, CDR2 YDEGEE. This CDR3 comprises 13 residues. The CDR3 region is CASSLAANTEAFF. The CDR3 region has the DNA TGTGCCAGCAGCTTGGCAGCAAACACTGAAGCTTTCTTT.

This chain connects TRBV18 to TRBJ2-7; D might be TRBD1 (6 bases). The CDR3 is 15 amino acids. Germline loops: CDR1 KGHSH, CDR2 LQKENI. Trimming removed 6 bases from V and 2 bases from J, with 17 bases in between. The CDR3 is CASSERTATPYEQYF. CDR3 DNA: TGTGCCAGCTCCGAACGGACAGCGACTCCCTACGAGCAGTACTTC.

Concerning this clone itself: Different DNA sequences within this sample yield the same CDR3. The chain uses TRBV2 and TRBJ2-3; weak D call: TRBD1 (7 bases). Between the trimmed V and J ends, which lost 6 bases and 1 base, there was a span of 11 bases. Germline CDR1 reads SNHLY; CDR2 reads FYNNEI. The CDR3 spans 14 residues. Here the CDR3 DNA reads TGTGCCAGCAGCGACAGGGAGGGCACAGATACGCAGTATTTT. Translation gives CASSDREGTDTQYF.

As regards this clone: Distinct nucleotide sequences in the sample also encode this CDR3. The CDR3 is CASSPPAGGSYEQYF. CDR3 sequence (DNA): TGTGCCAGCTCACCACCAGCGGGGGGCTCCTACGAGCAGTACTTC. The chain recombines TRBV18 with TRBJ2-7; TRBD2 aligns across 9 bases. CDR3 size: 15 residues. V was pared by 0 bases and J by 0 bases, with 0 bases of the junction left unmatched. Germline-derived CDR1 and CDR2 are KGHSH and LQKENI.

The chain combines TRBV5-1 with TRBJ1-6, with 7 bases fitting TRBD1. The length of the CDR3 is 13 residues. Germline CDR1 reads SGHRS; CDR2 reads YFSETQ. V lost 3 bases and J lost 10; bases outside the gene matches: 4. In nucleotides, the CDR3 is TGCGCCAGCAGCTCTGGACAGGAATCACCCCTCCACTTT. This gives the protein CASSSGQESPLHF. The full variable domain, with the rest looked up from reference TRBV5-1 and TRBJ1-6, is KAGVTQTPRYLIKTRGQQVTLSCSPISGHRSVSWYQQTPGQGLQFLFEYFSETQRNKGNFPGRFSGRQFSNSRSEMNVSTLELGDSALYLCASSSGQESPLHFGNGTRLTVT.